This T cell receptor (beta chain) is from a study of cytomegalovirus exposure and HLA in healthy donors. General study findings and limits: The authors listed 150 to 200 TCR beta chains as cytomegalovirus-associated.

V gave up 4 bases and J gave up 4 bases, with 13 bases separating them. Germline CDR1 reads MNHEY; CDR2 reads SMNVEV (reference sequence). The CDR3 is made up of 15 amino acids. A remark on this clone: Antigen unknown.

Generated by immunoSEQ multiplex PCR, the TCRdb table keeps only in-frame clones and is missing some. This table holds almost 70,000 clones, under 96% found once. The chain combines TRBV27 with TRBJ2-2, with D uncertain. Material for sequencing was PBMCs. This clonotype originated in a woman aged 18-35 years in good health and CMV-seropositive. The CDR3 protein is CASSSRLPTTGELFF. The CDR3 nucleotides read TGTGCCAGCAGTTCCCGACTCCCTACCACCGGGGAGCTGTTTTTT.